This entry lists 2 T cell receptor beta chains sequenced from one sample in a study of CD8+CD57+ T cells in acquired aplastic anemia. Patients chosen for sequencing had shown CD8+CD57+ cell expansion by flow cytometry. Using genomic DNA as the template, TCR beta VDJ and CDR3 profiling was carried out. One entry per CDR3 protein results from TCRdb running MiXCR on the reads. The top ten clones hold around 45% of a sample with over 150,000 distinct CDR3 sequences, 65% to 75% of them seen once. The sample comprised sorted CD4+, CD8+, or CD8+CD57+ T cells (not recorded which) from PBMCs. Source of these receptors: a human donor with aplastic anemia.

This clonotype was observed a single time. V gene TRBV12-3 or TRBV12-4 combines with J gene TRBJ1-6; D gene uncertain. V was shortened by 6 bases and J by 2 bases, with 8 bases between the two germline ends. The CDR3 totals 14 residues. The chain's CDR3 is CASSFTTYNSPLHF. The DNA of the CDR3 is TGTGCCAGCAGCTTCACAACCTATAATTCACCCCTCCACTTT.

The chain is built from TRBV11-3 and TRBJ2-1; a possible D gene is TRBD2 (5 bases). Germline V lookup: CDR1 SGHNT, CDR2 YENEEA. Between the trimmed V and J ends, which lost 5 bases and 0 bases, there was a span of 11 bases. There are 15 residues in the CDR3. The CDR3 spells CASSGSGSSYNEQFF. The CDR3 DNA reads TGTGCCAGCAGCGGTAGTGGGAGCTCCTACAATGAGCAGTTCTTC.